The 13 T cell receptor beta chains listed next were all sequenced from one sample in a study of control samples from healthy donors and cancer patients (dated by TCRdb to about 2020). Library prep was done by the immunoSEQ multiplex PCR assay. As stored in TCRdb, this immuneACCESS dataset retains in-frame rearrangements with V and J assigned. A fraction of the clones does not appear; measured against another copy, unresolved V genes explain less than half of the discrepancy, and the remainder lacks a known reason. The table for this sample lists 85,000 to 95,000 clones; about 87% of them were counted only once. The ten largest clones represent under 15% of the sample. Sequencing used blood. The receptors here all came from a woman between 70 and 85 years old in good health.

The J gene is TRBJ2-1, the V gene TRBV7-9, with TRBD1 matching 7 bases. This CDR3 comprises 14 residues. Per germline, CDR1 SEHNR and CDR2 FQNEAQ (reference sequence). J was trimmed by 5 bases and V by 2 bases; bases with no gene match: 3. CDR3 residues: CASSLPGGNNEQFF. The CDR3 bases are TGTGCCAGCAGCTTACCAGGGGGTAACAATGAGCAGTTCTTC.

V gene TRBV3-1 (or the pseudogene TRBV3-2) combines with J gene TRBJ1-5, with D possibly TRBD1 on 6 matching bases. The CDR3 is 14 amino acids. Deletions cut 1 base from V and 4 bases from J, with 8 bases between. CDR1 LGHDT and CDR2 YNNKEL come from the germline V gene (reference sequence). The CDR3 DNA is TGTGCCAGCAGCCAAGGGACAGCAAATCAGCCCCAGCATTTT. It is translated as CASSQGTANQPQHF.

The chain couples TRBV9 to TRBJ1-6; D uncertain. Germline-derived CDR1 and CDR2 are SGDLS and YYNGEE. The length of the CDR3 is 14 residues. V was clipped by 1 base and J by 5 bases, with 7 bases between them. The CDR3 coding sequence is TGTGCCAGCAGCGTAATATCAGATAATTCACCCCTCCACTTT. Protein product: CASSVISDNSPLHF.

The genes are TRBV18 and TRBJ1-3; D gene uncertain. V was shortened by 3 bases and J by 7 bases, with 19 bases between the two germline ends. The CDR3 loop spans 16 amino acids. Germline V CDR1 and CDR2: KGHSH, LQKENI. Here the CDR3 reads CASSPPRQVRENTIYF. Written as DNA, the CDR3 is TGTGCCAGCTCACCCCCCCGGCAGGTGCGGGAGAACACCATATATTTT.

The V call is TRBV2, the J call TRBJ1-2; D not certain. This CDR3 is 11 amino acids long. V lost 2 bases, J lost 5 bases, and 3 bases lay in between. Germline CDR1 SNHLY, CDR2 FYNNEI. In DNA, the CDR3 is TGTGCCAGCAGTGAAACGTATGGCTACACCTTC. Translated, it gives CASSETYGYTF.

This chain links TRBV11-2 with TRBJ2-7; D perhaps matches TRBD2 (5 bases). The CDR3 is made up of 13 amino acids. V was trimmed by 5 bases and J by 1 base, leaving 9 bases between them. Germline loops: CDR1 SGHAT, CDR2 FQNNGV. The CDR3 sequence is CASSRGSSYEQYF. For the CDR3, the DNA is TGTGCCAGCAGCCGAGGGAGTTCCTACGAGCAGTACTTC.

The rearrangement uses TRBV5-5 and TRBJ1-4; D is ambiguous. This CDR3 is built from 15 residues. Trimming removed 4 bases at V and 8 bases at J, with 18 bases between. CDR1 and CDR2 from the germline V gene are SGHKS and YYEKEE (reference sequence). The CDR3 loop is CASSIGPFPPEKLFF. The CDR3 nucleotides read TGTGCCAGCAGCATAGGCCCCTTCCCGCCCGAAAAACTGTTTTTT.

The chain recombines TRBV6-5 with TRBJ1-1; D is ambiguous. V lost 4 bases to trimming and J lost 1 base, with 10 bases between them. The germline V gene has CDR1 MNHEY and CDR2 SVGAGI. The CDR3 has 14 residues. The CDR3: CASSSPHRNTEAFF. Written as DNA, the CDR3 is TGTGCCAGCAGTTCCCCTCATAGGAACACTGAAGCTTTCTTT.

This sequence joins TRBV29-1 and TRBJ1-1; 10 nucleotides match TRBD1. Unmatched junction bases numbered 2, after V lost 3 bases and J lost 4 bases. This CDR3 contains 13 residues. Germline CDR1 reads SQVTM; CDR2 reads ANQGSEA. DNA of the CDR3: TGCAGCGTTGATTGGGACAGGGGCACTGAAGCTTTCTTT. This encodes CSVDWDRGTEAFF.

The V gene is TRBV2, the J gene TRBJ1-2; a weak D match, TRBD1 (6 bases). V lost 6 bases, J lost 3 bases, and 8 bases lay in between. Germline loops: CDR1 SNHLY, CDR2 FYNNEI. This CDR3 has 12 amino acids. The CDR3 protein is CASRRTDYGYTF. CDR3 in DNA: TGTGCCAGCAGGCGGACAGACTATGGCTACACCTTC.

This chain connects TRBV14 to TRBJ1-2, with a tentative D call TRBD1 (6 bases). Per germline, CDR1 SGHDN and CDR2 FVKESK. The CDR3 totals 15 residues. V shed 1 base and J shed 2 bases, with 11 bases lying between them. CDR3 sequence: CASSQVVGANYGYTF. Here the CDR3 DNA reads TGTGCCAGCAGCCAAGTCGTGGGGGCCAACTATGGCTACACCTTC.

The chain links TRBV27 to TRBJ2-7; D may match TRBD1 or TRBD2 (5 bases each). Germline V lookup: CDR1 MNHEY, CDR2 SMNVEV (reference sequence). The CDR3 is made up of 15 amino acids. Trimming pared 3 bases from V and 1 base from J, leaving 13 bases between. The CDR3: CASSFTGTSSYEQYF. The CDR3 DNA follows: TGTGCCAGCAGTTTTACCGGGACGTCTTCCTACGAGCAGTACTTC.

The chain carries TRBV5-1 and TRBJ1-3; 9 bases agree with TRBD1. Germline values: CDR1 SGHRS, CDR2 YFSETQ. V dropped 4 bases and J dropped 0; count of bases not matched to a gene: 23. This CDR3 is 22 amino acids long. This CDR3 is CASSRDRVQSYDSRSSGNTIYF. The CDR3 bases are TGCGCCAGCAGCCGGGACAGGGTTCAATCTTACGACTCCCGGAGCTCTGGAAACACCATATATTTT.